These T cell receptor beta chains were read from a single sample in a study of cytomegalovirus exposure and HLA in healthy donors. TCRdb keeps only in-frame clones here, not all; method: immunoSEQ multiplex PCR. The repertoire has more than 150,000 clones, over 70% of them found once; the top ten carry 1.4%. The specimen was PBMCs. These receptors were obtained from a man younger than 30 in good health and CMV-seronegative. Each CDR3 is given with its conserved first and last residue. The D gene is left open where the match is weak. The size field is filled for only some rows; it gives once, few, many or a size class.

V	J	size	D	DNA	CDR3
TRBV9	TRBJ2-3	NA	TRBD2	TGTGCCAGCAGCGTGCGGTCGGGGGGGCAGGGAGATACGCAGTATTTT	CASSVRSGGQGDTQYF
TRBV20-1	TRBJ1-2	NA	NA	TGCAGTGCAGCGTACTATGGCTACACCTTC	CSAAYYGYTF
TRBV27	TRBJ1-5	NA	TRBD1	TGTGCCAGCAGTTTAACTTGGGACAGGGGCAATCAGCCCCAGCATTTT	CASSLTWDRGNQPQHF
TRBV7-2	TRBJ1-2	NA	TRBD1	TGTGCCAGCAGCCGACGGACAGGGGGCAGGCACTATGGCTACACCTTC	CASSRRTGGRHYGYTF
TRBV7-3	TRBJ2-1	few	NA	TGTGCCAGCAGCTTAACACCGGTTAGCATAGAGCAGTTCTTC	CASSLTPVSIEQFF
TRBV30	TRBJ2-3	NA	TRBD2	TGTGCCATCCTTCGGGGGGGGACAGATACGCAGTATTTT	CAILRGGTDTQYF
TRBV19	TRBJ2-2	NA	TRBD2	TGTGCCAGTAGTCCGCGGACTAGCGGGAGCGTAAAGGCCGGGGAGCTGTTTTTT	CASSPRTSGSVKAGELFF
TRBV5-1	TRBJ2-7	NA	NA	TGCGCCAGCAGCTCTCGACAGCTCTACGAGCAGTACTTC	CASSSRQLYEQYF
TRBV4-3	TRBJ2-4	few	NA	TGCGCCAGCAGCCAAGAGAGGGGTACTAGCCTATCGCTAGCCAAAAACATTCAGTACTTC	CASSQERGTSLSLAKNIQYF
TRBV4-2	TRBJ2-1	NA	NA	TGTGCCAGCAGCCAAGTAGGAGCGGGCAATGAGCAGTTCTTC	CASSQVGAGNEQFF
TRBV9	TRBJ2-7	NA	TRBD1	TGTGCCAGCAGCGTAGGGGGGACAGGTACCTACGAGCAGTACTTC	CASSVGGTGTYEQYF
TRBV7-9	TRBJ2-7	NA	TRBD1	TGTGCCAGCAGCTTCACCAGGGACAGGGCTAGCTACGAGCAGTACTTC	CASSFTRDRASYEQYF
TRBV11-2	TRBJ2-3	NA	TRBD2	TGTGCCAGCAGCTTCTGGGCTAGCGGGGGGCCCAGGGATACGCAGTATTTT	CASSFWASGGPRDTQYF
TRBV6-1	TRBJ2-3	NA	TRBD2	TGTGCCAGCAGTGACGTCGGACTAGGCACAGATACGCAGTATTTT	CASSDVGLGTDTQYF
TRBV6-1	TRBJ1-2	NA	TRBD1	TGTGCCAGCAGTGAACCCTTGTACCTCAAGGGACAGGGCGATGGCTACACCTTC	CASSEPLYLKGQGDGYTF